This T cell receptor beta chain derives from a study of PD-1 blockade in classical Hodgkin lymphoma. The patients all showed relapse after autologous stem cell transplantation, while their brentuximab vedotin exposure varied. Study-level findings and limits: Significantly greater TCR diversity emerged by C4D1 in CD4+ cells but not CD8+ cells. Newly diagnosed patients had diversity similar to the baseline diversity of complete responders. After ASCT, patients who started nivolumab under 1 year later were excluded. Although disease activity or prior therapy may be involved, causes of the repertoire differences remain undefined.

Sequencing was performed with immunoSEQ multiplex PCR; in TCRdb, only in-frame clones are kept and a portion is missing. The data contain 20,000 or so clones, roughly 77% of them singletons. CDR3 length: 14 amino acids. The ends were cut back, 4 bases at V and 1 base at J, with 11 bases in the middle. Germline CDR1 reads SGHNT; CDR2 reads YYREEE (reference sequence). To note about this clone: What it binds is not known.

This rearrangement joins TRBV5-4 to TRBJ1-1; D is possibly TRBD1 (5 bases). This TCR was sampled from a human donor with classical Hodgkin lymphoma. Sequences were derived from peripheral blood mononuclear cells (PBMCs), sampled before the second cycle of nivolumab. CDR3 sequence reads: CASSPPGGNTEAFF. For the CDR3, the DNA is TGTGCCAGCAGCCCACCGGGGGGGAACACTGAAGCTTTCTTT.